Shown below are 14 T cell receptor beta chains from a single sample sequenced in a study of blood T cell repertoires in COVID-19. Sequenced by immunoSEQ multiplex PCR; TCRdb stores in-frame clones only, minus some. The sample holds 150,000 to 200,000 clones, approximately 83% seen once. The specimen sequenced was peripheral blood. These receptors all stem from a man aged 55-75 years with acute or convalescent COVID-19.

With respect to this clone: The same CDR3 arises from other DNA sequences in this sample as well. The chain joins TRBV5-1 to TRBJ1-4; unclear D gene. The CDR3 is 15 residues long. From germline, CDR1 is SGHRS and CDR2 YFSETQ. Trimming cost V 0 bases and J 2 bases, with 8 bases left between them. CDR3 nucleotide sequence: TGCGCCAGCAGCTTGGGAGGGTCCACTAATGAAAAACTGTTTTTT. Its translation: CASSLGGSTNEKLFF.

The gene calls are TRBV3-1 (or the pseudogene TRBV3-2) and TRBJ2-3; 10 bases agree with TRBD2. V trimming: 4 bases; J trimming: 9 bases; junction bases outside the gene matches: 10. CDR1 and CDR2 (germline): LGHDT, YNNKEL (reference sequence). This CDR3 is built from 15 residues. CDR3: CASSPLAGESTTQYF. CDR3 DNA: TGTGCCAGCAGCCCTCTAGCGGGAGAGAGTACAACGCAGTATTTT.

The chain uses TRBV3-1 (or the pseudogene TRBV3-2) and TRBJ1-1, with a possible D match to TRBD1 (5 bases). Trimming cost V 4 bases and J 10 bases, with 16 bases left between them. The germline gives CDR1 LGHDT, CDR2 YNNKEL (reference sequence). This CDR3 is 13 amino acids long. The DNA of the CDR3 is TGTGCCAGCAGCCGTCAGACAGAGCTTGTAGCTTTCTTT. This encodes CASSRQTELVAFF.

For the CDR3, the DNA is TGTGCCAGTAGTACACCGAGGGGGCGCAATAGCAATCAGCCCCAGCATTTT. It encodes CASSTPRGRNSNQPQHF. The gene calls are TRBV19 and TRBJ1-5; TRBD1 matches 7 bases. Losses at the gene ends were 4 bases for V and 0 bases for J; bases not matched to a gene: 9. CDR3 length: 17 amino acids. Germline lookup yields CDR1 LNHDA and CDR2 SQIVND (reference sequence).

This clone was observed once. CDR3: CAWGGDRGIYGYTF. CDR3 sequence (DNA): TGTGCCTGGGGGGGGGACAGGGGAATCTATGGCTACACCTTC. This rearrangement joins TRBV30 to TRBJ1-2, with 10 bases matching TRBD1. The J segment lost 4 bases and the V segment lost 5 bases, leaving 7 bases of the junction unmatched. The CDR3 is 14 amino acids. Per the germline V gene, CDR1 is GTSNPN and CDR2 is SVGIG (reference sequence). Supplemented by reference TRBV30 and TRBJ1-2, the full variable domain reads SQTIHQWPATLVQPVGSPLSLECTVEGTSNPNLYWYRQAAGRGLQLLFYSVGIGQISSEVPQNLSASRPQDRQFILSSKKLLLSDSGFYLCAWGGDRGIYGYTFGSGTRLTVV.

The rearrangement uses TRBV21-1 and TRBJ2-3; the table's D call, TRBD2, has no DNA check behind it. TRBV21-1 has pseudogene status. The CDR3 has 16 amino acids. The chain's CDR3 is CASSRASGRAKDTQYF. CDR3 DNA sequence: TGTGCCAGCAGCAGGGCTAGCGGGAGGGCCAAAGATACGCAGTATTTT.

The chain is built from TRBV7-3 and TRBJ2-1; perhaps TRBD2 as D (5 bases). CDR3 size: 20 residues. V was trimmed by 2 bases and J by 4 bases, leaving 27 bases between them. Per germline, CDR1 SGHTA and CDR2 FQGTGA. The CDR3 protein is CASSLRALPSGQHRYNEQFF. CDR3 DNA: TGTGCCAGCAGCTTACGGGCCCTCCCGAGCGGTCAACACCGATACAATGAGCAGTTCTTC. The full variable domain, in which reference TRBV7-3 and TRBJ2-1 provide the parts outside the CDR3, is GAGVSQTPSNKVTEKGKYVELRCDPISGHTALYWYRQSLGQGPEFLIYFQGTGAADDSGLPNDRFFAVRPEGSVSTLKIQRTERGDSAVYLCASSLRALPSGQHRYNEQFFGPGTRLTVL.

As to this clone: Other nucleotide sequences from this sample produce the same CDR3. The V gene is TRBV28, the J gene TRBJ1-2, with D perhaps TRBD1 (6 bases). This CDR3 comprises 12 residues. Germline-derived CDR1 and CDR2 are MDHEN and SYDVKM. Between the trimmed V and J ends, which lost 7 bases and 2 bases, there was a span of 8 bases. The CDR3 DNA reads TGTGCCAGCATACAGGGAAACTATGGCTACACCTTC. This gives the protein CASIQGNYGYTF.

This chain uses TRBV19 with TRBJ1-4; D is ambiguous. The V gene's germline CDR1 is LNHDA and CDR2 SQIVND (reference sequence). V shed 6 bases and J shed 0 bases, with 11 bases lying between them. This CDR3 has 15 residues. CDR3 nucleotides: TGTGCCAGTAGACCGAGCGGGACAACTAATGAAAAACTGTTTTTT. This gives the protein CASRPSGTTNEKLFF. Full variable domain (rest looked up from reference TRBV19 and TRBJ1-4): DGGITQSPKYLFRKEGQNVTLSCEQNLNHDAMYWYRQDPGQGLRLIYYSQIVNDFQKGDIAEGYSVSREKKESFPLTVTSAQKNPTAFYLCASRPSGTTNEKLFFGSGTQLSVL.

This clone was picked up one time. The J gene is TRBJ1-2, the V gene TRBV6-5; D unresolved. CDR3 size: 13 residues. The V gene lost 0 bases and the J gene lost 7 bases, with 9 bases spanning the gap. CDR1 is MNHEY and CDR2 is SVGAGI in the germline V gene. Here the CDR3 DNA reads TGTGCCAGCAGTTACTCCCTCGCGGGTGGCTACACCTTC. This translates into CASSYSLAGGYTF.

The rearrangement links TRBV18 to TRBJ1-1, with a weak D call TRBD1 (6 bases). This CDR3 is built from 15 residues. Trimming took off 5 bases at V and 0 bases at J, with 13 bases between the two ends. Germline assignment: CDR1 KGHSH and CDR2 LQKENI. The CDR3 bases are TGTGCCAGCTCATCGCAGGGGCACCTGAACACTGAAGCTTTCTTT. Its translation is CASSSQGHLNTEAFF.

In nucleotides, the CDR3 is TGTGCCTGGAGTGGCGTCGGTGGGGCAGTGGGCAATCAGCCCCAGCATTTT. It specifies CAWSGVGGAVGNQPQHF. V and J are TRBV30 and TRBJ1-5; weak D call: TRBD1 (5 bases). Germline loops: CDR1 GTSNPN, CDR2 SVGIG (reference sequence). This CDR3 is 17 amino acids long. Between the trimmed V and J ends, which lost 1 base and 2 bases, there was a span of 18 bases.

This rearrangement joins TRBV5-1 to TRBJ1-1, with D perhaps matching TRBD1 (5 bases). CDR1 is SGHRS and CDR2 is YFSETQ in the germline V gene. The CDR3 is 17 residues long. Trimming cost V 0 bases and J 5 bases, with 20 bases left between them. The CDR3 sequence: CASSLGGFPPAGTEAFF. As DNA, the CDR3 is TGCGCCAGCAGCTTGGGGGGGTTTCCCCCAGCGGGGACTGAAGCTTTCTTT.

V usage is TRBV24-1 and J usage is TRBJ2-3, with TRBD2 matching 8 bases. The length of the CDR3 is 14 residues. The germline V gene encodes CDR1 KGHDR and CDR2 SFDVKD. The V and J ends lost 5 bases and 6 bases, in that order; junction bases with no gene match: 6. For the CDR3, the DNA is TGTGCCACCAGTGCAACCCGGGAGGGTGATACGCAGTATTTT. It translates to CATSATREGDTQYF.